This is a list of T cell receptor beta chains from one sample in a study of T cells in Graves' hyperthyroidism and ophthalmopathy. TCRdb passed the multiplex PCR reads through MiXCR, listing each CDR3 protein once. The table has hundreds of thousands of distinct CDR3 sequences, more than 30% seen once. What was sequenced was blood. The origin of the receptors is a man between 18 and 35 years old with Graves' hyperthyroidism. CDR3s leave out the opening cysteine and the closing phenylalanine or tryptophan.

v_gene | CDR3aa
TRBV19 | ASSGTGDIYGYT
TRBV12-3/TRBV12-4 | ASSFTGNEKLF
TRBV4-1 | ASSQEGTGDQPQH
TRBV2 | ATRGDRSSYEQY
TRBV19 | ASGEGFHTEAF
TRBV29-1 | SVWGTGEQY
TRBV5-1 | ASTHRDHGATEAF
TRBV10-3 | AIGPGDSNQPQH
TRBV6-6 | ASSSSGMSYEQY
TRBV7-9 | ASSQDSFGAGNQPQH
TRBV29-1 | SVKALLLDEQY
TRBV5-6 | ASSLDGVYGYT